This T cell receptor (beta chain) was observed in a study of T cell responses to AZD1222 COVID-19 vaccine. Study-wide findings and caveats: The peak T cell response came first, and repertoires were sampled only after it.

The CDR3 loop spans 13 amino acids. From germline, CDR1 is SSHAT and CDR2 FNYEAQ (reference sequence). In the case of this clone: The antigen remains unidentified. Relative to the germline gene, one junction end is altered; a read error may explain this.

Sequencing used immunoSEQ multiplex PCR; TCRdb keeps in-frame clones, though not all of them. The table has tens of thousands of clones, 70% to 90% seen once. V gene TRBV7-7 combines with J gene TRBJ1-1; D not certain. The source of this sequence is an adult in good health. The sequencing used peripheral blood, collected on day 0 of AZD1222 vaccination. CDR3 nucleotides: TGTGCTAGCAGCCCAATCCCGAACACTGAAGCTTTCTTT. Translated: CASSPIPNTEAFF.